The rows below give T cell receptor beta chains drawn from one sample of a study of blood T cell repertoires in COVID-19. The method was immunoSEQ multiplex PCR; TCRdb's version includes in-frame clones alone and lacks a portion of them. The table lists about 60,000 clones, about 89% of them singletons, with about 6.8% in the top ten. The sequencing sample was made of peripheral blood. These receptors were obtained from a human donor in a cohort sampled during active COVID-19. The CDR3 runs from the conserved cysteine through the conserved F or W. D genes are given only for firm matches. The size of a clone is reported for some rows only, either as once, few or many, or as a class for expanded clones.

d_call j_call v_call clone_size cdr3_aa cdr3_nt
TRBD1 TRBJ2-2 TRBV24-1 NA CATSDPETGAGELFF TGTGCCACCAGTGACCCGGAAACAGGGGCCGGGGAGCTGTTTTTT
TRBD1 TRBJ2-2 TRBV11-2 NA CASSFGQGFYSGELFF TGTGCCAGCAGCTTCGGACAGGGTTTTTATAGCGGGGAGCTGTTTTTT
TRBD2 TRBJ2-2 TRBV19 NA CASSIGLAGGRNTGELFF TGTGCCAGTAGTATCGGACTAGCGGGAGGACGGAACACCGGGGAGCTGTTTTTT
TRBD1 TRBJ2-7 TRBV3-1/TRBV3-2 NA CASSQTTGFDEQYF TGTGCCAGCAGCCAAACGACAGGGTTCGACGAGCAGTACTTC
NA TRBJ2-1 TRBV21-1 once CASSKTLGQPIYNEQFF TGTGCCAGCAGCAAAACTTTGGGACAGCCGATTTACAATGAGCAGTTCTTC
TRBD1 TRBJ2-7 TRBV28 NA CASSSLGTGVYEQYF TGTGCCAGCAGTTCCCTCGGGACAGGGGTATACGAGCAGTACTTC
TRBD2 TRBJ2-3 TRBV28 NA CASSSSPPLGAGRDTDTQYF TGTGCCAGCAGTTCATCCCCCCCCTTAGGGGCAGGGAGGGACACAGATACGCAGTATTTT
NA TRBJ2-1 TRBV2 NA CASRHSTTRSPGEQFF TGTGCCAGCAGGCACTCGACTACGAGGTCCCCCGGTGAGCAGTTCTTC
TRBD2 TRBJ2-7 TRBV7-9 NA CASSLPGLVTYEQYF TGTGCCAGCAGCTTACCGGGACTAGTCACCTACGAGCAGTACTTC
TRBD2 TRBJ2-3 TRBV6-5 NA CASSRGDGPDTQYF TGTGCCAGCAGCCGGGGGGACGGACCAGATACGCAGTATTTT
NA TRBJ2-1 TRBV12-5 NA CASATTVNEQFF TGTGCTAGTGCCACCACGGTCAATGAGCAGTTCTTC
NA TRBJ2-6 TRBV9 once CASSEQVSGANVLTF TGTGCCAGCAGCGAACAGGTCTCTGGGGCCAACGTCCTGACTTTC
NA TRBJ1-2 TRBV21-1 once CASSAGKNGYGYTF TGTGCCAGCAGCGCGGGGAAAAATGGCTATGGCTACACCTTC
NA TRBJ2-7 TRBV4-1 once CASSERVGNRAYEQYF TGCGCCAGCAGCGAAAGAGTTGGTAACCGAGCCTACGAGCAGTACTTC
NA TRBJ1-1 TRBV19 NA CASRTGLNTEAFF TGTGCCAGTCGCACAGGTCTTAACACTGAAGCTTTCTTT
NA TRBJ2-3 TRBV5-4 NA CASSHGALSRTDTQYF TGTGCCAGCAGCCATGGGGCTTTATCACGCACAGATACGCAGTATTTT
TRBD1 TRBJ2-1 TRBV19 NA CASTAGTGVRTSSYNEQFF TGTGCCAGTACCGCCGGGACAGGGGTCCGAACTAGCTCCTACAATGAGCAGTTCTTC
TRBD1 TRBJ1-1 TRBV7-3 NA CASSPTPDRELYPTEAFF TGTGCCAGCAGCCCCACGCCCGACAGGGAACTTTATCCCACTGAAGCTTTCTTT
NA TRBJ2-3 TRBV7-9 NA CASSDRQSTDTQYF TGTGCCAGCTCCGACAGGCAGAGCACAGATACGCAGTATTTT
NA TRBJ1-2 TRBV29-1 NA CSVDAEGSRAGYTF TGCAGCGTTGACGCAGAGGGAAGCCGAGCTGGCTACACCTTC
TRBD2 TRBJ2-1 TRBV5-4 NA CASSFSGRGNEQFF TGTGCCAGCAGCTTCTCAGGGCGGGGGAATGAGCAGTTCTTC
NA TRBJ1-4 TRBV6-5 NA CASRGSGSTEKLFF TGTGCCAGCAGGGGGTCGGGAAGTACTGAAAAACTGTTTTTT
NA TRBJ1-1 TRBV6-6 NA CASSYLQGDTEAFF TGTGCCAGCAGTTACTTACAGGGTGACACTGAAGCTTTCTTT
TRBD1 TRBJ1-3 TRBV15 NA CATSWDRAAGNTIYF TGTGCCACCAGCTGGGACAGAGCAGCTGGAAACACCATATATTTT
TRBD2 TRBJ2-1 TRBV7-3 NA CASSLVAGGSPYNEQFF TGTGCCAGCAGCTTAGTAGCGGGAGGCTCCCCCTACAATGAGCAGTTCTTC
NA TRBJ2-7 TRBV5-8 few CASSLAGGLSYEQYF TGTGCCAGCAGCTTGGCAGGGGGGCTCTCCTACGAGCAGTACTTC
TRBD2 TRBJ2-1 TRBV7-3 NA CASSLGLAAGSSRNEQFF TGTGCCAGCAGCTTGGGACTAGCGGCCGGGTCTTCGAGAAATGAGCAGTTCTTC
TRBD1 TRBJ1-4 TRBV23-1 NA CASSHPGQDATNEKLFF TGCGCCAGCAGTCACCCGGGACAGGATGCAACTAATGAAAAACTGTTTTTT
TRBD1 TRBJ2-7 TRBV25-1 NA CASSRTGLYEQYF TGTGCCAGCAGCCGGACAGGGCTCTACGAGCAGTACTTC
TRBD1 TRBJ1-1 TRBV5-1 NA CASSPDTGQGTEAFF TGCGCCAGCAGCCCTGATACAGGACAGGGAACGGAAGCTTTCTTT
NA TRBJ1-5 TRBV6-2/TRBV6-3 NA CASSYFPQSNQPQHF TGTGCCAGCAGTTACTTCCCACAGAGCAATCAGCCCCAGCATTTT
TRBD1 TRBJ1-5 TRBV29-1 NA CSVLGQGTNQPQHF TGCAGCGTTCTTGGACAGGGCACCAATCAGCCCCAGCATTTT
TRBD1 TRBJ2-7 TRBV6-6 NA CASRPLTGSSYEQYF TGTGCCAGCAGACCCTTGACAGGGAGCTCCTACGAGCAGTACTTC
TRBD2 TRBJ2-7 TRBV6-1 NA CASSGISGRSTYEQYF TGTGCCAGCAGTGGAATTAGCGGGAGATCTACCTACGAGCAGTACTTC
NA TRBJ1-1 TRBV12-3/TRBV12-4 NA CASRRVDTEAFF TGTGCCAGCAGGCGAGTCGACACTGAAGCTTTCTTT
NA TRBJ1-4 TRBV5-5 medium-sized CASSPTPNEKLFF TGTGCCAGCAGCCCCACACCAAATGAAAAACTGTTTTTT
TRBD1 TRBJ2-7 TRBV2 NA CASTTGTEVYEQYF TGTGCCAGCACCACCGGGACAGAGGTTTACGAGCAGTACTTC
TRBD1 TRBJ1-3 TRBV2 once CASSSQGARGNTIYF TGTGCCAGCAGCTCCCAGGGGGCGAGAGGAAACACCATATATTTT
NA TRBJ1-1 TRBV19 NA CASSTRGGNTEAFF TGTGCCAGTAGTACCAGGGGCGGGAACACTGAAGCTTTCTTT
TRBD1 TRBJ1-2 TRBV19 NA CASSAGQGLGYYGYTF TGTGCCAGTAGTGCGGGACAGGGGCTCGGCTACTATGGCTACACCTTC
TRBD1 TRBJ2-1 TRBV27 NA CASSLSRTGLSYNEQFF TGTGCCAGCAGTTTATCGAGGACAGGGCTGAGTTACAATGAGCAGTTCTTC
NA TRBJ2-7 TRBV7-2 NA CASSLVWAVEQYF TGTGCCAGCAGCTTAGTTTGGGCAGTCGAGCAGTACTTC
NA TRBJ2-1 TRBV28 NA CASSLQRRGTEQFF TGTGCCAGCAGTTTACAAAGAAGGGGGACAGAGCAGTTCTTC
NA TRBJ2-5 TRBV2 NA CASKLREQETQYF TGTGCCAGCAAATTGCGGGAACAAGAGACCCAGTACTTC
TRBD2 TRBJ2-1 TRBV6-1 NA CASSEAGGRYNEQFF TGTGCCAGCAGTGAGGCGGGGGGGCGCTACAATGAGCAGTTCTTC
NA TRBJ2-4 TRBV7-2 NA CASSSRAGFGNIQYF TGTGCCAGCAGCTCCCGAGCAGGGTTTGGAAACATTCAGTACTTC
NA TRBJ2-4 TRBV19 NA CASTWAAKNIQYF TGTGCCAGTACCTGGGCCGCCAAAAACATTCAGTACTTC
NA TRBJ1-5 TRBV29-1 NA CSVSSEHSNQPQHF TGCAGCGTTAGTAGCGAGCATAGCAATCAGCCCCAGCATTTT
NA TRBJ1-2 TRBV27 NA CASSLSFEGDGYTF TGTGCCAGCAGTTTATCGTTCGAGGGGGATGGCTACACCTTC
TRBD1 TRBJ2-1 TRBV29-1 NA CSVQTGAGNEQFF TGCAGCGTCCAGACAGGGGCCGGGAATGAGCAGTTCTTC